The entry below gives a single T cell receptor beta chain sequence along with its context. No antigen is known for it. This record comes from a study of shared clonotypes between healthy human individuals. Study observations and caveats: Researchers found naive subsets generally carried larger estimated richness than memory subsets. Generation probability values for non-shared clonotypes were lower than those for clonotypes shared by all four donors. The naive CD4 repertoires of several donors were compared, and around 5% of clonotypes were shared.

The test was conducted at deep level. Profiled with immunoSEQ multiplex PCR; TCRdb holds only in-frame clones, not every one. The sample comprises roughly 2 million clones, roughly 95% of which are singletons, and 0.9% to 1.4% rests with the top ten. The naive CD8 subset, CD45RO-negative cells positively selected for CCR7, excluded terminally differentiated effector memory CD45RA+ cells. Per germline, CDR1 SGHVS and CDR2 FNYEAQ. This CDR3 has 16 residues. J was trimmed by 4 bases and V by 4 bases; bases with no gene match: 10. This clonotype was sampled from a man between 18 and 29 years old in good health. The chain carries TRBV7-6 and TRBJ2-1; 7 nucleotides align to TRBD2. Sequenced input: naive CD8+ T cells sorted from blood. The CDR3 here is CASSSPLGGGYNEQFF. In nucleotides, the CDR3 is TGTGCCAGCAGCTCCCCATTGGGGGGGGGATACAATGAGCAGTTCTTC.